These T cell receptor beta chains were read from a single sample in a study of cytomegalovirus exposure and HLA in healthy donors. The protocol was immunoSEQ multiplex PCR, while the TCRdb copy is restricted to in-frame clones and leaves out a portion. Of 120,000 or so clones in the sample, around 80% were seen once. Sequenced: PBMCs. The receptors shown here come from a woman aged 60-70 years in good health and CMV-seropositive. CDR3s include the opening cysteine and the closing phenylalanine or tryptophan. Fields, in order: V gene, D gene, J gene, clone size, CDR3 DNA, CDR3 protein. The D gene is left open where the match is weak. Clone size appears in some rows only: once, few, many, or a class for an expanded clone.

V: TRBV5-4
D: TRBD1
J: TRBJ1-2
size: once
DNA: TGTGCCAGCAGCTCGAGGACAGGAGGAGACTATGGCTACACCTTC
CDR3: CASSSRTGGDYGYTF

V: TRBV7-3
D: -
J: TRBJ1-1
size: -
DNA: TGTGCCAGCACCTCACATTACCTCTCTCCCGGGGTTGTGATGATGAACACTGAAGCTTTCTTT
CDR3: CASTSHYLSPGVVMMNTEAFF

V: TRBV28
D: TRBD1
J: TRBJ2-7
size: -
DNA: TGTGCCAGCACCCCGGGACAGACACTCTACGAGCAGTACTTC
CDR3: CASTPGQTLYEQYF

V: TRBV7-9
D: TRBD2
J: TRBJ2-1
size: -
DNA: TGTGCCAGCAGTTACGTGATGACTAGCGGGAGTTTCAGTGAGCAGTTCTTC
CDR3: CASSYVMTSGSFSEQFF

V: TRBV14
D: -
J: TRBJ2-2
size: -
DNA: TGTGCCAGCAGCCAAGGTGGTACAGCGAACACCGGGGAGCTGTTTTTT
CDR3: CASSQGGTANTGELFF

V: TRBV12-5
D: -
J: TRBJ1-2
size: -
DNA: TGTGCTAGTGGTTTAGGCAGAGGGATTAACTATGGCTACACCTTC
CDR3: CASGLGRGINYGYTF

V: TRBV15
D: -
J: TRBJ2-1
size: once
DNA: TGTGCCACCAGCAGTAGATACAATGAGCAGTTCTTC
CDR3: CATSSRYNEQFF

V: TRBV6-1
D: TRBD1
J: TRBJ1-4
size: -
DNA: TGTGCCAGCAGTGATGTTTTGGGACAGGGTATTGAAAAACTGTTTTTT
CDR3: CASSDVLGQGIEKLFF

V: TRBV5-5
D: TRBD1
J: TRBJ1-2
size: few
DNA: TGTGCCAGCAGCTTAGCGTGGGACATAGGGACAGGTTACACCTTC
CDR3: CASSLAWDIGTGYTF

V: TRBV6-1
D: -
J: TRBJ1-1
size: -
DNA: TGTGCCAGCCGGACACCGAACACTGAAGCTTTCTTT
CDR3: CASRTPNTEAFF

V: TRBV28
D: TRBD2
J: TRBJ2-7
size: -
DNA: TGTGCCAGCATTAGGGGAGGGGCTGAGAGCTCCTACGAGCAGTACTTC
CDR3: CASIRGGAESSYEQYF

V: TRBV5-5
D: TRBD1
J: TRBJ2-7
size: -
DNA: TGTGCCAGCAGCGCGACACCGGGACAGGGCTACGAGCAGTACTTC
CDR3: CASSATPGQGYEQYF

V: TRBV6-1
D: -
J: TRBJ2-7
size: -
DNA: TGTGCCAGCAGTGGGCTTTTTTATCCCCCTCGCGAGCAGTACTTC
CDR3: CASSGLFYPPREQYF

V: TRBV11-2
D: TRBD1
J: TRBJ2-2
size: -
DNA: TGTGCCAGCAGACTGGACAGGGCTACCACCGGGGAGCTGTTTTTT
CDR3: CASRLDRATTGELFF

V: TRBV28
D: TRBD2
J: TRBJ2-1
size: -
DNA: TGTGCCAGCAGTATTGGGGGACTAGCAACGAGGAATGAGCAGTTCTTC
CDR3: CASSIGGLATRNEQFF

V: TRBV7-9
D: -
J: TRBJ2-3
size: -
DNA: TGTGCCAGCAGCTTACTCATGGCGGGTGATACGCAGTATTTT
CDR3: CASSLLMAGDTQYF

V: TRBV2
D: TRBD1
J: TRBJ1-1
size: -
DNA: TGTGCCAGCAGTACCAGGGGGGTTCGGATGACTGAAGCTTTCTTT
CDR3: CASSTRGVRMTEAFF

V: TRBV6-6
D: -
J: TRBJ2-7
size: few
DNA: TGTGCCAGCAGTTACAGGGACTTAGGCGAGCAGTACTTC
CDR3: CASSYRDLGEQYF

V: TRBV28
D: -
J: TRBJ1-1
size: -
DNA: TGTGCCAGCAGTTCTTACACTGAAGCTTTCTTT
CDR3: CASSSYTEAFF

V: TRBV4-1
D: -
J: TRBJ2-5
size: -
DNA: TGCGCCAGCAGCCAAGATGGAATAACAGGGATCCAAGAGACCCAGTACTTC
CDR3: CASSQDGITGIQETQYF

V: TRBV5-4
D: TRBD2
J: TRBJ2-3
size: -
DNA: TGTGCCAGCAGCTTGAAGGTAGCGGGAAGCACAGATACGCAGTATTTT
CDR3: CASSLKVAGSTDTQYF

V: TRBV2
D: -
J: TRBJ1-6
size: few
DNA: TGTGCCAGCAGTGAGGGGCAGACGGTATATAATTCACCCCTCCACTTT
CDR3: CASSEGQTVYNSPLHF

V: TRBV11-2
D: TRBD1
J: TRBJ1-2
size: -
DNA: TGTGCCAGCAGCTTTGCAGGGGGCGGCTATGGCTACACCTTC
CDR3: CASSFAGGGYGYTF

V: TRBV19
D: -
J: TRBJ1-2
size: -
DNA: TGTGCCAGTAGTTTTACGACAGGACGAGCTAACTATGGCTACACCTTC
CDR3: CASSFTTGRANYGYTF

V: TRBV6-5
D: TRBD1
J: TRBJ1-2
size: -
DNA: TGTGCCAGCAGTTCCCGGGACAGCCTTCCCCGGGGTGGCTACACCTTC
CDR3: CASSSRDSLPRGGYTF

V: TRBV19
D: TRBD2
J: TRBJ2-6
size: -
DNA: TGTGCCAGTAAGGCGGGGCTAGCGGGAACCTCTGGGGCCAACGTCCTGACTTTC
CDR3: CASKAGLAGTSGANVLTF

V: TRBV12-5
D: -
J: TRBJ1-1
size: -
DNA: TGTGCTAGTGGTTTGCCCCCGTTAACAGCCCAAGCTTTCTTT
CDR3: CASGLPPLTAQAFF

V: TRBV29-1
D: -
J: TRBJ1-1
size: once
DNA: TGCAGCGTTGAATGGAGTCCGGTGACTGAAGCTTTCTTT
CDR3: CSVEWSPVTEAFF

V: TRBV11-2
D: -
J: TRBJ2-1
size: -
DNA: TGTGCCAGCAGCTGGACAGCCTCCTACAATGAGCAGTTCTTC
CDR3: CASSWTASYNEQFF

V: TRBV13
D: -
J: TRBJ1-5
size: -
DNA: TGTGCCAGCAGCTTAGGAGGGGCTAGCAATCAGCCCCAGCATTTT
CDR3: CASSLGGASNQPQHF

V: TRBV2
D: -
J: TRBJ2-3
size: -
DNA: TGTGCCAGCAGTGAATTTAGCATGGGAGATACGCAGTATTTT
CDR3: CASSEFSMGDTQYF

V: TRBV11-2
D: TRBD1
J: TRBJ1-1
size: -
DNA: TGTGCCAGCAGCACCCTTCGAAGGGACAGGGGGCAAACGGGAGCTTTCTTT
CDR3: CASSTLRRDRGQTGAFF

V: TRBV19
D: TRBD2
J: TRBJ2-1
size: -
DNA: TGTGCCAGTAGTCCGAGTTGGCGGGAGGGCCGAGTTGAGCAGTTCTTC
CDR3: CASSPSWREGRVEQFF

V: TRBV6-5
D: TRBD2
J: TRBJ2-1
size: -
DNA: TGTGCCAGCAGTGACGCTAGCGGTGAGCAGTTCTTC
CDR3: CASSDASGEQFF

V: TRBV7-2
D: TRBD1
J: TRBJ2-7
size: -
DNA: TGTGCCAGCAGCAGCCGACCGGGACAGGGCCCAATTTTCTCCTACGAGCAGTACTTC
CDR3: CASSSRPGQGPIFSYEQYF

V: TRBV6-1
D: -
J: TRBJ2-7
size: -
DNA: TGTGCCATCGCGGGACAGAATATTTACGAGCAGTACTTC
CDR3: CAIAGQNIYEQYF